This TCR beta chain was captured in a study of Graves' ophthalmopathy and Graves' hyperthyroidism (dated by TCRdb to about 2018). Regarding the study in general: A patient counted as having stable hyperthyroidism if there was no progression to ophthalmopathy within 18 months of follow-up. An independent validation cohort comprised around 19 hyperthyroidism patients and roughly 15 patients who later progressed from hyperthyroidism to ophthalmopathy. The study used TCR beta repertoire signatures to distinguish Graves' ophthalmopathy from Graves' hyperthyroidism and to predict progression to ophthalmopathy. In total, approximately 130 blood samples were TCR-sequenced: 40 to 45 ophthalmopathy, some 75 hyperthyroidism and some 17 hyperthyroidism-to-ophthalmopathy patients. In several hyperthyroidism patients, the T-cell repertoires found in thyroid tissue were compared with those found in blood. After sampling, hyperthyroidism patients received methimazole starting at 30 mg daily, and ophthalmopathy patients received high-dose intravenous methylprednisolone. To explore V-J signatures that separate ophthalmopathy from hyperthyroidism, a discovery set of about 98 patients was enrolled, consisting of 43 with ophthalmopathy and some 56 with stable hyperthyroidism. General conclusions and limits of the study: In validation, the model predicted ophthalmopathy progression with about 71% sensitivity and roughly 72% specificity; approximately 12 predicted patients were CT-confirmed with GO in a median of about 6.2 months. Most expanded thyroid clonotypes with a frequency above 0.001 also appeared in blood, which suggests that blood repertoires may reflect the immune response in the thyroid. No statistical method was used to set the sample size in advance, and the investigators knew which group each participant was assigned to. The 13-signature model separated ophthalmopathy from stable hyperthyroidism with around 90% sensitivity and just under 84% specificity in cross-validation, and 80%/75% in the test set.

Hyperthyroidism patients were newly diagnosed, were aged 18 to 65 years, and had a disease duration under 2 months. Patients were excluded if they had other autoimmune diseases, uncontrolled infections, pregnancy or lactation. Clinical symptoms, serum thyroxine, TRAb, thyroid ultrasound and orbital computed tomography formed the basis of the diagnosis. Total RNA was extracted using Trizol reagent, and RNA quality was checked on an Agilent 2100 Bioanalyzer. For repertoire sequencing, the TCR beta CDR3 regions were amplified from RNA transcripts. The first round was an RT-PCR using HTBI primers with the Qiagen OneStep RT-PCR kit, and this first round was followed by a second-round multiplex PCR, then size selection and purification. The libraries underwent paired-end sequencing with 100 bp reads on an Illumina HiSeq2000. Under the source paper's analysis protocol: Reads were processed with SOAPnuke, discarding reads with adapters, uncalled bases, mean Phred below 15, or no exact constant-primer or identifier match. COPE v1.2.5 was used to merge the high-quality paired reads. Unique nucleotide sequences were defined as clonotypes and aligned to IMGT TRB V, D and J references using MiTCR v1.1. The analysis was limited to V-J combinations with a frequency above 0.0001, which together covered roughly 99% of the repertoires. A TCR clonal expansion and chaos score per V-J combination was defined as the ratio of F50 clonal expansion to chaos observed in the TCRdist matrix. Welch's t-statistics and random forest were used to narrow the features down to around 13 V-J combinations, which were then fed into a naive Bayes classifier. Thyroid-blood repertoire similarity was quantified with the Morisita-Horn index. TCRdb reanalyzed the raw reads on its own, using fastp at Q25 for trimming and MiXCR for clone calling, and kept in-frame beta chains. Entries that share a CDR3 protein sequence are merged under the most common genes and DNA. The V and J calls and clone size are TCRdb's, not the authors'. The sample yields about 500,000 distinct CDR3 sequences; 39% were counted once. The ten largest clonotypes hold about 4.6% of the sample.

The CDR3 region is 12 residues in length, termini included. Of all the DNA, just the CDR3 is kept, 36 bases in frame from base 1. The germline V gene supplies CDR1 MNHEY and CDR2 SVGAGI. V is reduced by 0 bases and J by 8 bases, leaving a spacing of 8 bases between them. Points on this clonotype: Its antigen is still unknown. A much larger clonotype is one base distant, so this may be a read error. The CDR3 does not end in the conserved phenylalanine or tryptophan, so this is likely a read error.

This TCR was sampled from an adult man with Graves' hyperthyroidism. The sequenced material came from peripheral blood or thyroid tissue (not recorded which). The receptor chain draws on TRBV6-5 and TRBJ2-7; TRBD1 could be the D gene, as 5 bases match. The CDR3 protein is CASSYSQGQQYL. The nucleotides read TGTGCCAGCAGTTACTCCCAGGGCCAGCAGTACCTC.